Below are 8 T cell receptor beta chains sequenced from a single sample in a study of T cells in Graves' hyperthyroidism and ophthalmopathy (dated by TCRdb to the late 2010s). Library prep was done by multiplex PCR. The sequencer was an Illumina HiSeq 2000. The TCR beta CDR3 regions were amplified from the RNA transcripts. The first round of RT-PCR for the TCR CDR3 was performed with the HTBI primer set and the Qiagen OneStep RT-PCR kit. The raw public reads went through TCRdb reprocessing: fastp at Q25, MiXCR clone calling, in-frame beta chains kept. Rows are unified per CDR3 protein, each entry keeping the most common DNA and genes. A total of hundreds of thousands of distinct CDR3 sequences appear in this sample, 12% to 15% of them only once. The ten top clones hold more than 8.5% of the sample. Sequenced material: blood. The receptors originated from a young woman with Graves' hyperthyroidism.

The sample holds many counts of this clonotype. The chain uses TRBV18 and TRBJ2-1; the match to TRBD2 covers 12 bases. This CDR3 is built from 15 residues. From germline, CDR1 is KGHSH and CDR2 LQKENI. Trimming took 4 bases from V and 7 from J; bases not matched to a gene: 5. DNA for the CDR3: TGTGCCAGCTCACTTGCCGGGACTAGCGGGAATGAGCAGTTCTTC. Translated: CASSLAGTSGNEQFF. The variable domain in full, completed from reference TRBV18 and TRBJ2-1, reads NAGVMQNPRHLVRRRGQEARLRCSPMKGHSHVYWYRQLPEEGLKFMVYLQKENIIDESGMPKERFSAEFPKEGPSILRIQQVVRGDSAAYFCASSLAGTSGNEQFFGPGTRLTVL.

There are many counts of this clonotype. The CDR3 nucleotides read TGTGCCAGCCTTACTCCCCAAAAGTGGAATGAGCAGTTCTTC. Protein: CASLTPQKWNEQFF. The rearrangement uses TRBV28 and TRBJ2-1; the D is unclear. The CDR3 sequence is 14 residues long. The germline V gene encodes CDR1 MDHEN and CDR2 SYDVKM. Deletions cut 8 bases from V and 7 bases from J, with 18 bases between.

Ten or more counts support this clonotype. The rearrangement links TRBV2 to TRBJ1-1, with 11 bases fitting TRBD1. Germline-derived CDR1 and CDR2 are SNHLY and FYNNEI. The V gene end was trimmed by 2 bases and the J gene end by 4 bases; junction bases not matched to a gene: 3. This CDR3 is built from 15 residues. The CDR3 region is CASSERGTGGTEAFF. The CDR3, as DNA: TGTGCCAGCAGTGAAAGAGGGACAGGGGGCACTGAAGCTTTCTTT.

The rearrangement uses TRBV28 and TRBJ2-2, with 9 bases matching TRBD1. J was trimmed by 5 bases and V by 8 bases; bases with no gene match: 9. Germline V CDR1 and CDR2: MDHEN, SYDVKM. The length of the CDR3 is 15 residues. The CDR3 sequence: CASELGTGYTGELFF. CDR3 DNA sequence: TGTGCCAGCGAACTCGGGACAGGGTATACCGGGGAGCTGTTTTTT.

There are a few counts of this clonotype. The chain links TRBV29-1 to TRBJ2-1, with D hard to call. Trimming stripped 8 bases from V and 8 bases from J, with 10 bases between. CDR1 is SQVTM, CDR2 ANQGSEA, per germline. The CDR3 has 10 residues. The CDR3: CSCGGDEQFF. The CDR3 nucleotides read TGCAGCTGCGGCGGCGATGAGCAGTTCTTC.

The chain combines TRBV10-3 with TRBJ2-7, with D maybe TRBD1 (6 bases). This CDR3 contains 14 residues. Trimming shortened V by 9 bases and J by 0 bases, and 15 bases separated the two germline ends. CDR1 is ENHRY and CDR2 is SYGVKD in the germline V gene. CDR3 sequence: CAMSTGASSYEQYF. The CDR3 nucleotides read TGTGCCATGTCGACAGGCGCCTCCTCCTACGAGCAGTACTTC.

The table lists this clonotype with many counts. As DNA, the CDR3 is TGTGCCAGCAGCTTCGGAGCGGGGGACTACGAGCAGTACTTC. Protein sequence: CASSFGAGDYEQYF. The genes are TRBV13 and TRBJ2-7, with 8 bases fitting TRBD2. The CDR3 consists of 14 residues. V shed 3 bases and J 3 bases; nucleotides not matched to a gene: 4. Germline assignment: CDR1 PRHDT and CDR2 FYEKMQ (reference sequence).

In its sample, this clonotype was seen many times. This chain joins TRBV28 and TRBJ1-2, with D unclear. The length of the CDR3 is 13 residues. Germline loops: CDR1 MDHEN, CDR2 SYDVKM. Between the trimmed V and J ends, which lost 4 bases and 12 bases, there was a span of 18 bases. The CDR3 nucleotides read TGTGCCAGCAGTTCTCTCCAGAATCGGGGTAACACCTTC. Protein: CASSSLQNRGNTF.